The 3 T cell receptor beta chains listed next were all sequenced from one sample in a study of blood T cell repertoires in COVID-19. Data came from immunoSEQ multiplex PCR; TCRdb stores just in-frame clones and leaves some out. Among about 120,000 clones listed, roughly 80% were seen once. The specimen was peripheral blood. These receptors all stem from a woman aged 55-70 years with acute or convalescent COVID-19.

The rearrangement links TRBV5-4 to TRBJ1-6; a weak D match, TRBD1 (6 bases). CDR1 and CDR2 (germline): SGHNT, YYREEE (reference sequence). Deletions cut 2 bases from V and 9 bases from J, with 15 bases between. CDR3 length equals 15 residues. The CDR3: CASSLAGHIGSPLHF. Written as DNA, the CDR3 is TGTGCCAGCAGCTTAGCGGGACATATAGGTTCACCCCTCCACTTT.

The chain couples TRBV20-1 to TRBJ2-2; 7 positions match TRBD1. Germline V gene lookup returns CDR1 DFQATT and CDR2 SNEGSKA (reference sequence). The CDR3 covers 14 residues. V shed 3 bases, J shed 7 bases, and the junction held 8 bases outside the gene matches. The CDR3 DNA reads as TGCAGTGCTAGTACCGACAGGGCCAACGGGGAGCTGTTTTTT. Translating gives CSASTDRANGELFF.

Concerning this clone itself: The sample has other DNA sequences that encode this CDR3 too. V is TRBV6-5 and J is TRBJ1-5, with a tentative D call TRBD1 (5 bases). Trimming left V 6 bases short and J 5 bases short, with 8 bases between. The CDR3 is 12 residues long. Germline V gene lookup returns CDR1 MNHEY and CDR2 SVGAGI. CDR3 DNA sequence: TGTGCCAGCAGGCAGGGTGATCAGCCCCAGCATTTT. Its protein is CASRQGDQPQHF.